The T cell receptor (beta chain) under discussion was sequenced for a study of neurological immune-mediated disorders. cDNA was made by 5'RACE with 10-nucleotide random UMIs. Every sequencing run drew on 15-18 subjects and yielded over 170 million TCR-beta sequences. MiXCR, run by TCRdb on the 5' RACE reads, gives a single entry per CDR3 protein. This repertoire shows some 60,000 distinct CDR3 sequences, approximately 11% found once; its top ten account for 6.5% to 8.5%. Study-level findings and limits: Expanded clones shared no identical CDR3 amino acid sequences across subjects, which suggested private TCR-beta repertoires in all groups. The highest TCR clonal expansion occurred in HTLV-1-associated myelopathy; multiple sclerosis fell below healthy controls.

Stated time point: longitudinal time-point 1 (baseline). Per the germline V gene, CDR1 is DFQATT and CDR2 is SNEGSKA (reference sequence). V lost 7 bases and J lost 0, with 10 bases in between. The length of the CDR3 is 13 residues. The table lists this clonotype with many counts. Its antigen remains unknown. The chain uses TRBV20-1 and TRBJ1-5; possible D gene TRBD1, 5 bases. The sequencing sample was made of PBMCs. This clonotype was obtained from a male donor with HTLV-1-associated myelopathy (HAM/TSP). The CDR3 loop reads CSVQEYSNQPQHF. CDR3 coding DNA: TGCAGTGTACAGGAGTATAGCAATCAGCCCCAGCATTTT.